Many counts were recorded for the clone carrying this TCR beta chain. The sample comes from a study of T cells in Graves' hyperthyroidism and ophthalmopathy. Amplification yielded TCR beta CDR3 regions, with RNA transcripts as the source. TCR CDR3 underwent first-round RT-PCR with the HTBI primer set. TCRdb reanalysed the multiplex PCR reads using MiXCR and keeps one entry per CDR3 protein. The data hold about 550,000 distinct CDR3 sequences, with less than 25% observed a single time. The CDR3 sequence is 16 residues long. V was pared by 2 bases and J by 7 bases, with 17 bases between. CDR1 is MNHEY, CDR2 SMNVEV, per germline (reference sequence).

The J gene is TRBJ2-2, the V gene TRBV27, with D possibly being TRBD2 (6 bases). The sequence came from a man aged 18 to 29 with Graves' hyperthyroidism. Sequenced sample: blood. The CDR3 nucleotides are TGTGCCAGCAGTTTAGCGGGGCCGCTGAGAGGCGGGGAGCTGTTTTTT. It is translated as CASSLAGPLRGGELFF.